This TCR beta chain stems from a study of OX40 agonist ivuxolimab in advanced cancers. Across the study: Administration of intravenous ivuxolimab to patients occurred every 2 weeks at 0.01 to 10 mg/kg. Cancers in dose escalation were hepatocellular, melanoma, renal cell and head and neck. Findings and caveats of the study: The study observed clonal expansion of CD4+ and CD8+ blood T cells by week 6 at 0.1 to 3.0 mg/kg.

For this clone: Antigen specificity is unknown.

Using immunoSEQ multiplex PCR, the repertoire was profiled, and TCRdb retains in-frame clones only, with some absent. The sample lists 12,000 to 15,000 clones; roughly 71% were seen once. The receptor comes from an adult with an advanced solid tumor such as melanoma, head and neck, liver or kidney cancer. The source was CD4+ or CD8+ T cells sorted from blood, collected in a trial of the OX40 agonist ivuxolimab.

CDR3 protein: CASSTGQGTYEQYF. As DNA, the CDR3 is TGTGCCAGTAGTACCGGACAGGGCACCTACGAGCAGTACTTC. J is TRBJ2-7 and V is TRBV19, with TRBD1 matching over 8 bases. This CDR3 is built from 14 residues. Germline V gene sequence: CDR1 LNHDA, CDR2 SQIVND (reference sequence). J gave up 2 bases and V 4 bases, and 4 bases lay outside the gene matches.